These T cell receptor beta chains were read from a single sample in a study of regulatory T cells in long-lasting Graves disease. A single record per CDR3 protein comes from TCRdb applying MiXCR to the multiplex PCR reads. This sample has hundreds of thousands of distinct CDR3 sequences; 16% occur once, and the top ten carry 12%. A further study also used this sample, focusing on T cells in Graves' hyperthyroidism and ophthalmopathy.

The sequences come from peripheral blood mononuclear cells (PBMCs), collected at new diagnosis, from a patient treated with antithyroid drugs. These receptors came from a man in his late teens or twenties with Graves disease. Both conserved end residues are part of each CDR3. Each record gives: V gene, J gene, D gene, clone size, CDR3 DNA, CDR3 protein. The D gene is left open where the match is weak. Where a row states a size, it is once, few, many or the class of an expanded clone; other rows omit it.

v_gene: TRBV12-3/TRBV12-4; j_gene: TRBJ2-5; d_gene: TRBD2; abundance: many; CDR3nt: TGTGCCAGCAACCTCGCGGGGGCTAGCGGGAGCGCCGAGACCCAGTACTTC; CDR3aa: CASNLAGASGSAETQYF
v_gene: TRBV7-2; j_gene: TRBJ2-3; d_gene: TRBD2; abundance: many; CDR3nt: TGTGCCAGCACCTCTCGGGCGGGAGGAGCAGATACGCAGTATTTT; CDR3aa: CASTSRAGGADTQYF
v_gene: TRBV3-1; j_gene: TRBJ2-1; d_gene: TRBD2; abundance: few; CDR3nt: TGTGCCAGCAGCCATTCTTTCGGGAGGGCTAGCGGATCCAATGAGCAGTTCTTC; CDR3aa: CASSHSFGRASGSNEQFF
v_gene: TRBV6-5; j_gene: TRBJ2-2; d_gene: TRBD1; abundance: .; CDR3nt: TGTGCCAGCAGTTACCCCGGACAGGGAAGAAAGACCGGGGAGCTGTTTTTT; CDR3aa: CASSYPGQGRKTGELFF
v_gene: TRBV6-1; j_gene: TRBJ2-3; d_gene: TRBD1; abundance: .; CDR3nt: TGTGCCAGCAGTGATATGGGGACAGGCACAGATACGCGGTATTTT; CDR3aa: CASSDMGTGTDTRYF
v_gene: TRBV6-5; j_gene: TRBJ2-7; d_gene: .; abundance: .; CDR3nt: TGTGCCAGCAGTTACGGGCAGGCTAGCTACGAGCAGTACTTC; CDR3aa: CASSYGQASYEQYF
v_gene: TRBV10-2; j_gene: TRBJ2-3; d_gene: TRBD2; abundance: many; CDR3nt: TGCGCCAGCAGTGAGTCGCTACTAGCGGGCCGAGGGGGGGCCACAGATACGCAGTATTTT; CDR3aa: CASSESLLAGRGGATDTQYF
v_gene: TRBV28; j_gene: TRBJ1-6; d_gene: .; abundance: few; CDR3nt: TGTGCCACGTTACAGAGCTCCTATAATTCACCCCTCCACTTT; CDR3aa: CATLQSSYNSPLHF
v_gene: TRBV3-1; j_gene: TRBJ2-7; d_gene: TRBD2; abundance: many; CDR3nt: TGTGCCAGCAGCCAATTGGGGGAGGGCCTATACGAGCAGTACTTC; CDR3aa: CASSQLGEGLYEQYF
v_gene: TRBV27; j_gene: TRBJ2-7; d_gene: .; abundance: .; CDR3nt: TGTGCCAGCAGTTTACTAGAGGGAGACTACGAGCAGTACTTC; CDR3aa: CASSLLEGDYEQYF
v_gene: TRBV5-6; j_gene: TRBJ1-2; d_gene: .; abundance: many; CDR3nt: TGTGCCAGCAGCCAGATGACGGAGAGCATCTATGGCTACACCTTC; CDR3aa: CASSQMTESIYGYTF
v_gene: TRBV9; j_gene: TRBJ2-4; d_gene: .; abundance: few; CDR3nt: TGTGCCAGCAGCGTAGGCAGTGGGACAGCCAAAAACATTCAGTACTTC; CDR3aa: CASSVGSGTAKNIQYF
v_gene: TRBV12-5; j_gene: TRBJ2-1; d_gene: .; abundance: few; CDR3nt: TGTGCTAGTGGTTACTCCCTCTCCTACAATGAGCAGTTCTTC; CDR3aa: CASGYSLSYNEQFF
v_gene: TRBV7-3; j_gene: TRBJ2-1; d_gene: TRBD2; abundance: .; CDR3nt: TGTGCCAGCAGCTTATCGGCTAGCGGGCCGGGGGGTCGGTTCTTC; CDR3aa: CASSLSASGPGGRFF
v_gene: TRBV20-1; j_gene: TRBJ1-5; d_gene: .; abundance: few; CDR3nt: TGCAGTGCTAGTGGGGACCGGAGGGATCAGCCCCAGCATTTT; CDR3aa: CSASGDRRDQPQHF
v_gene: TRBV2; j_gene: TRBJ1-4; d_gene: .; abundance: .; CDR3nt: TGTGCCAGCTGGGGCGTGCGGGAAAAACTGTTTTTT; CDR3aa: CASWGVREKLFF
v_gene: TRBV20-1; j_gene: TRBJ2-4; d_gene: .; abundance: many; CDR3nt: TGCAGTGCTAGAGATGGGACTCGGGTTACCAAAAACATTCAGTACTTC; CDR3aa: CSARDGTRVTKNIQYF
v_gene: TRBV6-2/TRBV6-3; j_gene: TRBJ2-7; d_gene: TRBD2; abundance: many; CDR3nt: TGTGCCAGCACCCCCGGTAGCGGGAGTTCTTACGAGCAGTACTTC; CDR3aa: CASTPGSGSSYEQYF
v_gene: TRBV27; j_gene: TRBJ1-5; d_gene: .; abundance: .; CDR3nt: TGTGCCAGCAGGTCCTTAGGGGGGATTAGCAATCAGCCCCAGCATTTT; CDR3aa: CASRSLGGISNQPQHF
v_gene: TRBV6-1; j_gene: TRBJ1-5; d_gene: .; abundance: .; CDR3nt: TGTGCCAGCATAATGAGTTATAGCAATCAGCCCCAGCATTTT; CDR3aa: CASIMSYSNQPQHF
v_gene: TRBV7-8; j_gene: TRBJ2-1; d_gene: TRBD1; abundance: .; CDR3nt: TGTGCCAGCAGCATACGACGGGACAGGGGGCTAAATGAGCAGTTCTTC; CDR3aa: CASSIRRDRGLNEQFF
v_gene: TRBV19; j_gene: TRBJ2-7; d_gene: TRBD1; abundance: .; CDR3nt: TGTGCCAGTAGTAGGACAGGAACCCCCTACGAGCAGTACTTC; CDR3aa: CASSRTGTPYEQYF
v_gene: TRBV15; j_gene: TRBJ1-2; d_gene: .; abundance: few; CDR3nt: TGTGCCACCAGCGAGGGATCTCGGGGGGCGCACACCTTC; CDR3aa: CATSEGSRGAHTF
v_gene: TRBV7-2; j_gene: TRBJ2-7; d_gene: TRBD2; abundance: many; CDR3nt: TGTGCCAGCAGCCTAGCGGGAACGGGCTACGAGCAGTACTTC; CDR3aa: CASSLAGTGYEQYF
v_gene: TRBV5-1; j_gene: TRBJ1-2; d_gene: .; abundance: few; CDR3nt: TGCGCCAGCAGCGAAGGACAGCGCTATGGCTACACCTTC; CDR3aa: CASSEGQRYGYTF
v_gene: TRBV2; j_gene: TRBJ2-5; d_gene: .; abundance: many; CDR3nt: TGTGCCACCGAGGGACCTTGGTACTTC; CDR3aa: CATEGPWYF
v_gene: TRBV3-1; j_gene: TRBJ1-3; d_gene: .; abundance: many; CDR3nt: TGTGCCAGCAGCCCGACACTAGGCTCTGGAAACACCATATATTTT; CDR3aa: CASSPTLGSGNTIYF
v_gene: TRBV20-1; j_gene: TRBJ2-7; d_gene: TRBD2; abundance: .; CDR3nt: TGCAGTTCAACGGGGGGGGTTGGACGCGAGCAGTACTTC; CDR3aa: CSSTGGVGREQYF
v_gene: TRBV6-1; j_gene: TRBJ1-1; d_gene: .; abundance: .; CDR3nt: TGTGCCAGCAGCCAAGGGCAGGATGAAGCTTTCTTT; CDR3aa: CASSQGQDEAFF
v_gene: TRBV15; j_gene: TRBJ2-7; d_gene: .; abundance: .; CDR3nt: TGTGCCACAAACCACCAACCCGGGAGTTCTCTAAACGAGCAGTACTTC; CDR3aa: CATNHQPGSSLNEQYF
v_gene: TRBV10-3; j_gene: TRBJ2-3; d_gene: .; abundance: .; CDR3nt: TGTGCCATCAGTGCCGAAGAAGCGGCAGGGACGATAGATACGCAGTATTTT; CDR3aa: CAISAEEAAGTIDTQYF
v_gene: TRBV20-1; j_gene: TRBJ2-3; d_gene: .; abundance: .; CDR3nt: TGCAGTGCCCTAGACAGCACAGATACGCAGTATTTT; CDR3aa: CSALDSTDTQYF
v_gene: TRBV3-1; j_gene: TRBJ2-1; d_gene: .; abundance: .; CDR3nt: TGTGCCAGCAGCCAAGTCGGTGCAGCAGGAAATGAGCAGTTCTTC; CDR3aa: CASSQVGAAGNEQFF
v_gene: TRBV20-1; j_gene: TRBJ2-1; d_gene: TRBD2; abundance: many; CDR3nt: TGCAGTGCTAGAGAGGGGACTACATACAATGAGCAGTTCTTC; CDR3aa: CSAREGTTYNEQFF
v_gene: TRBV6-1; j_gene: TRBJ1-1; d_gene: .; abundance: many; CDR3nt: TGTGCCAGCAGTGAACCCCGGAAGCAGAACACTGAAGCTTTCTTT; CDR3aa: CASSEPRKQNTEAFF
v_gene: TRBV20-1; j_gene: TRBJ2-7; d_gene: TRBD1; abundance: .; CDR3nt: TGCAGTGCTGAACCGGACAGGGTGTCCTACGAGCAGTACTTC; CDR3aa: CSAEPDRVSYEQYF
v_gene: TRBV30; j_gene: TRBJ1-3; d_gene: .; abundance: few; CDR3nt: TGTGCCTCCACGCAAGGGCCTGGAAACACCATATATTTT; CDR3aa: CASTQGPGNTIYF
v_gene: TRBV5-8; j_gene: TRBJ2-1; d_gene: .; abundance: few; CDR3nt: TGTGCCAGCGGGTCCGGCGGCGAGCAGTTCTTC; CDR3aa: CASGSGGEQFF